These 26 T cell receptor beta chains were sequenced from one sample in a study of shared clonotypes between healthy human individuals. The data were produced by immunoSEQ multiplex PCR, yet TCRdb's version contains in-frame clones alone and is incomplete. The sample carries roughly 2 million clones, around 95% recorded once. The sample comprised naive CD4+ T cells sorted from blood. Subset: CD45RA+ positively selected. These receptors all stem from a man aged 18 to 29 in good health.

This clone was observed a single time. The chain couples TRBV27 to TRBJ1-5, with no clear D. The germline V gene encodes CDR1 MNHEY and CDR2 SMNVEV (reference sequence). V lost 6 bases to trimming and J lost 2 bases, with 14 bases between them. This CDR3 spans 15 amino acids. The CDR3 coding sequence is TGTGCCAGCAGCCCTATAAAGAAGGGCAATCAGCCCCAGCATTTT. Translating it yields CASSPIKKGNQPQHF.

The chain links TRBV19 to TRBJ1-4, with 8 bases identical to TRBD1. The CDR3 sequence is 15 residues long. Germline CDR1 LNHDA, CDR2 SQIVND (reference sequence). V shed 4 bases, J shed 8 bases, and the junction held 9 bases outside the gene matches. DNA for the CDR3: TGTGCCAGTAGTACCGCGACAGGGGCCGGGGAAAAACTGTTTTTT. It specifies CASSTATGAGEKLFF.

The chain uses TRBV10-3 and TRBJ2-7, with D perhaps matching TRBD1 (5 bases). The CDR3 has 18 amino acids. V was shortened by 4 bases and J by 2 bases, with 24 bases between the two germline ends. Germline values: CDR1 ENHRY, CDR2 SYGVKD. The CDR3 region is CAISGLPEGHFFTYEQYF. The CDR3 region has the DNA TGTGCCATCAGTGGGCTTCCGGAAGGACACTTTTTTACCTACGAGCAGTACTTC.

This clone was counted once. The chain is built from TRBV5-4 and TRBJ1-1, with no clear D. Trimming removed 1 base from V and 0 bases from J, with 7 bases in between. There are 14 residues in the CDR3. The V gene's germline CDR1 is SGHNT and CDR2 YYREEE (reference sequence). CDR3 DNA sequence: TGTGCCAGCAGCTTGCAGGTCGTGAACACTGAAGCTTTCTTT. This gives the protein CASSLQVVNTEAFF.

The rearrangement joins TRBV29-1 to TRBJ2-7; possible D gene TRBD1, 6 bases. V gave up 4 bases and J gave up 2 bases, with 9 bases separating them. The CDR3 runs to 12 residues. Per germline, CDR1 SQVTM and CDR2 ANQGSEA. CDR3 protein: CSVVEGAYEQYF. The CDR3 nucleotides read TGCAGCGTTGTTGAGGGGGCCTACGAGCAGTACTTC.

V and J are TRBV28 and TRBJ1-1, with 8 bases matching TRBD1. This CDR3 has 15 residues. V lost 5 bases, J lost 2 bases, and 7 bases stayed unmatched. Germline CDR1 and CDR2: MDHEN and SYDVKM. CDR3 nucleotides: TGTGCCAGCAGTCCTTGGGGACAGGCTAACACTGAAGCTTTCTTT. It codes for CASSPWGQANTEAFF.

The chain has TRBV30 and TRBJ1-5; 7 bases agree with TRBD1. The length of the CDR3 is 14 residues. V lost 1 base and J lost 8; bases outside the gene matches: 8. CDR1 is GTSNPN and CDR2 is SVGIG in the germline V gene (reference sequence). The CDR3 is CAWSGQGGREPQHF. The CDR3 nucleotides read TGTGCCTGGAGTGGACAGGGCGGCCGTGAGCCCCAGCATTTT.

The chain is built from TRBV6-5 and TRBJ1-1; D not resolved. V lost 3 bases, J lost 3 bases, and 8 bases lay in between. The CDR3 sequence is 13 residues long. Germline loops: CDR1 MNHEY, CDR2 SVGAGI. CDR3 sequence reads: CASSYRADTEAFF. CDR3 DNA sequence: TGTGCCAGCAGTTATCGGGCGGACACTGAAGCTTTCTTT.

This clone was seen once. V is TRBV30 and J is TRBJ1-6; a weak D match, TRBD1 (6 bases). The CDR3 consists of 13 residues. With 4 bases removed from V and 7 bases from J, the gap between germline ends came to 11 bases. CDR1 and CDR2 (germline): GTSNPN, SVGIG (reference sequence). The CDR3 DNA reads as TGTGCCTGGAACGTCGGGGGCAATTCACCCCTCCACTTT. Translating gives CAWNVGGNSPLHF. Together with reference TRBV30 and TRBJ1-6, the CDR3 gives the full variable domain: SQTIHQWPATLVQPVGSPLSLECTVEGTSNPNLYWYRQAAGRGLQLLFYSVGIGQISSEVPQNLSASRPQDRQFILSSKKLLLSDSGFYLCAWNVGGNSPLHFGNGTRLTVT.

The rearrangement uses TRBV12-1 and TRBJ2-1; the D call in the table, TRBD2, was not verified against the DNA. TRBV12-1 is a pseudogene. The CDR3 has 17 residues. As DNA, the CDR3 is TGTGCCAGCAGCTTTACCCTAGGTAGCGGGGATCACAATGAGCAGTTCTTC. Translated, it gives CASSFTLGSGDHNEQFF.

The rearrangement links TRBV27 to TRBJ1-4; tentative D call: TRBD1 (5 bases). The length of the CDR3 is 15 residues. V was pared by 5 bases and J by 2 bases, with 12 bases between. Germline V gene data show CDR1 as MNHEY and CDR2 as SMNVEV (reference sequence). As DNA, the CDR3 is TGTGCCAGCAGTCCGTCTTGGGGGACTAATGAAAAACTGTTTTTT. Its protein product is CASSPSWGTNEKLFF. The whole variable domain, remainder taken from reference TRBV27 and TRBJ1-4, is EAQVTQNPRYLITVTGKKLTVTCSQNMNHEYMSWYRQDPGLGLRQIYYSMNVEVTDKGDVPEGYKVSRKEKRNFPLILESPSPNQTSLYFCASSPSWGTNEKLFFGSGTQLSVL.

This chain uses TRBV6-5 with TRBJ1-1; no clear D. Germline-derived CDR1 and CDR2 are MNHEY and SVGAGI. This CDR3 spans 12 amino acids. The V end lost 2 bases, the J end lost 4 bases, and 5 bases lay between the germline ends. Here the CDR3 reads CASSYGSTEAFF. The CDR3, as DNA: TGTGCCAGCAGTTACGGTAGCACTGAAGCTTTCTTT.

V usage is TRBV19 and J usage is TRBJ1-5; D is ambiguous. The CDR3 totals 16 residues. Trimming removed 6 bases at V and 0 bases at J, with 15 bases between. CDR1 and CDR2 from the germline V gene are LNHDA and SQIVND (reference sequence). The CDR3 region has the DNA TGTGCCAGTAGCCCGAGAGGGTCCTATAGCAATCAGCCCCAGCATTTT. Translated: CASSPRGSYSNQPQHF.

The chain employs TRBV10-3 and TRBJ2-7, with D possibly TRBD1 on 5 matching bases. Looked up from germline, CDR1 is ENHRY and CDR2 is SYGVKD. The CDR3 is 11 residues long. Trimming left V 6 bases short and J 6 bases short, with 9 bases between. This CDR3 reads CAISLDSEQYF. The CDR3 DNA reads as TGTGCCATCAGCCTTGACAGCGAGCAGTACTTC.

The chain combines TRBV2 with TRBJ1-1; D gene unclear. V was shortened by 7 bases and J by 1 base, with 7 bases between the two germline ends. The germline gives CDR1 SNHLY, CDR2 FYNNEI. The CDR3 contains 12 residues. CDR3 loop: CASMKPNTEAFF. The CDR3 DNA is TGTGCCAGCATGAAACCGAACACTGAAGCTTTCTTT.

With respect to this clone: This specimen includes other DNA sequences encoding the same CDR3. CDR3 sequence reads: CASSTGENQPQHF. DNA for the CDR3: TGTGCCAGCAGCACAGGGGAAAATCAGCCCCAGCATTTT. J is TRBJ1-5 and V is TRBV9; 7 bases fit TRBD1. CDR3 length: 13 residues. J was trimmed by 4 bases and V by 4 bases; bases with no gene match: 2. Germline assignment: CDR1 SGDLS and CDR2 YYNGEE.

The rearrangement joins TRBV10-3 to TRBJ2-7; 10 bases align to TRBD1. There are 15 residues in the CDR3. Trimming removed 3 bases from V and 6 bases from J; junction bases left unmatched: 8. Per the germline V gene, CDR1 is ENHRY and CDR2 is SYGVKD. CDR3 sequence reads: CAISDTGTGVGEQYF. DNA for the CDR3: TGTGCCATCAGTGATACCGGGACAGGGGTCGGCGAGCAGTACTTC.

The chain combines TRBV18 with TRBJ1-2, with TRBD1 identical over 9 bases. In germline, CDR1 is KGHSH, CDR2 LQKENI. The CDR3 consists of 15 residues. The J segment lost 1 base and the V segment lost 6 bases, leaving 6 bases of the junction unmatched. CDR3 sequence: CASSAQGALNYGYTF. The CDR3 DNA reads as TGTGCCAGCTCGGCACAGGGGGCTCTTAACTATGGCTACACCTTC.

This chain links TRBV2 with TRBJ2-3; 7 bases map to TRBD1. CDR1 is SNHLY, CDR2 FYNNEI, per germline. V was pared by 0 bases and J by 10 bases, with 4 bases of the junction left unmatched. CDR3 length: 13 residues. The CDR3 spells CASSEARDRAQYF. The CDR3 DNA follows: TGTGCCAGCAGTGAAGCTCGCGACAGGGCGCAGTATTTT.

The chain uses TRBV6-1 and TRBJ1-1, with D unresolved. This CDR3 spans 16 amino acids. CDR1 and CDR2 from the germline V gene are MNHNS and SASEGT. The germline V and J ends were trimmed by 1 base and 1 base, with 13 bases remaining between them. The CDR3 nucleotides are TGTGCCAGCAGTGAAGATTACGGGCTGGGGAACACTGAAGCTTTCTTT. Translation: CASSEDYGLGNTEAFF.

The genes are TRBV9 and TRBJ1-3; 8 bases line up with TRBD1. This CDR3 contains 17 residues. J was trimmed by 0 bases and V by 3 bases; bases with no gene match: 8. Germline CDR1 and CDR2: SGDLS and YYNGEE. CDR3 region: CASSESYTGGSGNTIYF. CDR3 in DNA: TGTGCCAGCAGCGAGTCCTATACAGGGGGCTCTGGAAACACCATATATTTT.

The V call is TRBV5-1, the J call TRBJ1-4; D perhaps matches TRBD1 (6 bases). This CDR3 spans 16 amino acids. Looked up from germline, CDR1 is SGHRS and CDR2 is YFSETQ. V dropped 0 bases and J dropped 4 bases, with 13 bases sitting between them. In DNA form, the CDR3 reads TGCGCCAGCAGCTTGGAAGGAGACAGGAGTAATGAAAAACTGTTTTTT. This codes for CASSLEGDRSNEKLFF.

The chain carries TRBV10-1 and TRBJ2-1; 10 nucleotides agree with TRBD2. The V and J ends lost 8 bases and 4 bases, in that order; junction bases with no gene match: 11. The CDR3 has 16 amino acids. CDR1 and CDR2 (germline): WNHNN, SYGVQD (reference sequence). DNA of the CDR3: TGCGCCAGCGATGGACTAGCGGTCGAAATTTACAATGAGCAGTTCTTC. Amino acids: CASDGLAVEIYNEQFF.

The chain is built from TRBV7-2 and TRBJ2-3, with D maybe TRBD1 (5 bases). Trimming shortened V by 5 bases and J by 5 bases, and 17 bases separated the two germline ends. Germline V CDR1 and CDR2: SGHTA, FQGNSA. The CDR3 sequence is 15 residues long. The CDR3 DNA is TGTGCCAGCAGCCCCAGGGCAGGGCCCGGAGATACGCAGTATTTT. This encodes CASSPRAGPGDTQYF.

This chain joins TRBV30 and TRBJ1-3, with D perhaps TRBD1 (5 bases). V was clipped by 4 bases and J by 1 base, with 14 bases between them. The length of the CDR3 is 15 residues. CDR1 and CDR2 (germline): GTSNPN, SVGIG (reference sequence). The CDR3 sequence is CAWNSGKGSGNTIYF. CDR3 bases: TGTGCCTGGAACTCGGGAAAGGGGTCTGGAAACACCATATATTTT.

CDR3 protein: CASSLGTVLTYEQYF. Written as DNA, the CDR3 is TGTGCCAGCAGCCTGGGGACAGTTTTAACCTACGAGCAGTACTTC. The chain carries TRBV7-9 and TRBJ2-7, with 7 bases aligning to TRBD1. CDR3 length: 15 amino acids. Trimming cost V 5 bases and J 2 bases; bases outside gene matches: 9. Germline CDR1 is SEHNR and CDR2 is FQNEAQ (reference sequence).